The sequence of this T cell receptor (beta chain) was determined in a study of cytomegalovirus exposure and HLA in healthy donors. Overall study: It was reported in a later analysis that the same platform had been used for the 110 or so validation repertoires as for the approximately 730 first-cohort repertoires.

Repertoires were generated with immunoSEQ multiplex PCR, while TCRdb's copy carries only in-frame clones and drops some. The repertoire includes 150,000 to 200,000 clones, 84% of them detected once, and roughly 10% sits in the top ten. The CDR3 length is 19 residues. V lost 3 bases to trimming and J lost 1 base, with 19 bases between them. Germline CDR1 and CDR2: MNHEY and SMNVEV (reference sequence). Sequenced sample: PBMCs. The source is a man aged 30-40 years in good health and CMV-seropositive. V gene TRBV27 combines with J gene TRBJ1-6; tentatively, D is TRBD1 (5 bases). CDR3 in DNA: TGTGCCAGCAGTTTGGAGCAGGGAAGATTCGGGTCCTATAATTCACCCCTCCACTTT. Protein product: CASSLEQGRFGSYNSPLHF.